The rows below give T cell receptor beta chains drawn from one sample of a study of cytomegalovirus exposure and HLA in healthy donors. Assay used: immunoSEQ multiplex PCR; TCRdb lists only in-frame clones, some missing. The sample shows some 250,000 clones, about 80% of them seen only once. The sample was PBMCs. The receptors were sampled from a woman aged 55-70 years in good health and CMV-seropositive. CDR3s include the opening cysteine and the closing phenylalanine or tryptophan. The order of the fields is D gene, V gene, clone size, J gene, CDR3 DNA, CDR3 protein. The D gene is left open where the match is weak. Clone size is given for some rows only: seen once, a few or many times, or a class if the clone is expanded.

TRBD1,TRBV29-1,-,TRBJ2-7,TGCAGCGTTGGAAGGGACAGTTTCTACGGGCAGTACTTC,CSVGRDSFYGQYF
-,TRBV7-9,-,TRBJ1-4,TGTGCCAGCAGCCCCACGGGTCGGCGAGGTGAAAAACTGTTTTTT,CASSPTGRRGEKLFF
-,TRBV10-1,few,TRBJ2-1,TGCGCCAGCAGTGAGGGGGGGAAGGGATACAATGAGCAGTTCTTC,CASSEGGKGYNEQFF
TRBD2,TRBV4-1,few,TRBJ2-2,TGCGCCAGCAGCCTTGGACTAGCGGTGAACACCGGGGAGCTGTTTTTT,CASSLGLAVNTGELFF
TRBD2,TRBV19,-,TRBJ2-1,TGTGCCAGTACTAAGGGGGGTCTAGCGGGAACCTACAATGAGCAGTTCTTC,CASTKGGLAGTYNEQFF
-,TRBV18,-,TRBJ2-2,TGTGCCAGCTCACCACAGTCTAGCCACTTGGGAACCGGGGAGCTGTTTTTT,CASSPQSSHLGTGELFF
TRBD1,TRBV19,-,TRBJ2-3,TGTGCCAGTAGTCTTGGGACAGCGACTACGTCCGATACGCAGTATTTT,CASSLGTATTSDTQYF
-,TRBV28,-,TRBJ1-1,TGTGCCAGCAGTTTAGCCTCGTTCGGGGAAGCTTTCTTT,CASSLASFGEAFF
TRBD1,TRBV10-3,-,TRBJ2-1,TGTGCCATCAGTGACAGGGGGCGCTCAGACAATGAGCAGTTCTTC,CAISDRGRSDNEQFF
-,TRBV28,-,TRBJ1-2,TGTGCCAGCAGTTCAAATAGACAGCCCTATGGCTACACCTTC,CASSSNRQPYGYTF
-,TRBV7-9,few,TRBJ1-5,TGTGCCAGCAGCTTAGGGGGACACCCAGGGGATCAGCCCCAGCATTTT,CASSLGGHPGDQPQHF
-,TRBV14,once,TRBJ2-1,TGTGCCAGCAGACCTAGCGACTCCTACAATGAGCAGTTCTTC,CASRPSDSYNEQFF